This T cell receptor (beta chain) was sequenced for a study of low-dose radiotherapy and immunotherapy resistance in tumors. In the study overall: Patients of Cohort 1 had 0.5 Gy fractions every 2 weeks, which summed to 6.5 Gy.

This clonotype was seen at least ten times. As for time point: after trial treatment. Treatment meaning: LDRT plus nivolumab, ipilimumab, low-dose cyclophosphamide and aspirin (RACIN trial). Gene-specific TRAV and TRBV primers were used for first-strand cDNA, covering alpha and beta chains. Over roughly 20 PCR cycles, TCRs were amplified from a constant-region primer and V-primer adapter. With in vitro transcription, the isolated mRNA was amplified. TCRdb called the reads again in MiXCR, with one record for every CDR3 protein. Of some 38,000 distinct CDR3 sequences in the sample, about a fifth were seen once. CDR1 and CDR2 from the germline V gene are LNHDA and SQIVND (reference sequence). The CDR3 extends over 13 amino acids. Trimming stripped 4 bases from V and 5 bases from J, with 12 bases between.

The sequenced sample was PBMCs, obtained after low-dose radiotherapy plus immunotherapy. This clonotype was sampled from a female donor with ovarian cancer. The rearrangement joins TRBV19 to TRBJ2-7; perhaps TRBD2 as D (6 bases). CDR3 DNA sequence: TGTGCCAGTAGTAGAGGGACTGGGAACGAGCAGTACTTC. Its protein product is CASSRGTGNEQYF.